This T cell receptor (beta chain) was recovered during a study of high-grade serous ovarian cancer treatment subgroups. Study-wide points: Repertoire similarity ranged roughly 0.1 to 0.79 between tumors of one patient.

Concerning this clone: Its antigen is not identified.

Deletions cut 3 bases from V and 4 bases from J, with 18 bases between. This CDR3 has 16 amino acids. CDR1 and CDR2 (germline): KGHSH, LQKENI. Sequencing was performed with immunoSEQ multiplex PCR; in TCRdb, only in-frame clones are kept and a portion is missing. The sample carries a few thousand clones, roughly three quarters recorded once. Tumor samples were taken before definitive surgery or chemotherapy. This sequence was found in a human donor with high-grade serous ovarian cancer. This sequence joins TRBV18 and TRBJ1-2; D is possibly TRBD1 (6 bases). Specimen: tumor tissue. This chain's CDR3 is CASSPLGGRGSYGYTF. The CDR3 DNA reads TGTGCCAGCTCACCCCTTGGAGGTAGGGGGAGCTATGGCTACACCTTC. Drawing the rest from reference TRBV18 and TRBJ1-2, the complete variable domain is NAGVMQNPRHLVRRRGQEARLRCSPMKGHSHVYWYRQLPEEGLKFMVYLQKENIIDESGMPKERFSAEFPKEGPSILRIQQVVRGDSAAYFCASSPLGGRGSYGYTFGSGTRLTVV.